This entry features one T cell receptor beta chain sequence. This CDR3 has 15 residues. V was trimmed by 2 bases and J by 0 bases, leaving 9 bases between them. Germline-derived CDR1 and CDR2 are SGHTS and YDEGEE. The sample is drawn from a study of blood T cell repertoires in COVID-19. Study-wide background: Researchers got acute and convalescent COVID-19 samples from the United States, Italy and Spain. T cells, B-cell-depleted T cells, or PBMCs provided the cDNA or gDNA that served as material.

Measured with immunoSEQ multiplex PCR; TCRdb has only the in-frame clones, and not every one. Of 200,000 to 300,000 clones detected, just under 85% appear once; the ten largest clones hold roughly 9.6%. The receptor was derived from a woman of 80 years or more with acute or convalescent COVID-19. The rearrangement links TRBV5-8 to TRBJ1-5; D may be TRBD1 (6 bases). The sample comprised peripheral blood. The CDR3 reads CASSLTDSSNQPQHF. The CDR3 DNA follows: TGTGCCAGCAGCTTAACGGACAGTAGCAATCAGCCCCAGCATTTT.